Each of the 17 T cell receptor beta chains below was sequenced from the same sample in a study of OX40 agonist ivuxolimab in advanced cancers. Only in-frame clones appear in the TCRdb table, and some are missing; sequencing was by immunoSEQ multiplex PCR. Among about 35,000 clones listed, about 82% were seen once. The specimen was CD4+ or CD8+ T cells sorted from blood, collected in a trial of the OX40 agonist ivuxolimab. Receptors originate from an adult with an advanced solid tumor such as melanoma, head and neck, liver or kidney cancer.

The chain recombines TRBV25-1 with TRBJ2-7, with D tentatively TRBD2 (5 bases). This CDR3 comprises 12 residues. Between the trimmed V and J ends, which lost 3 bases and 3 bases, there was a span of 6 bases. Germline V gene sequence: CDR1 MGHDK, CDR2 SYGVNS. CDR3 nucleotides: TGTGCCAGCAGTGAGGGGAGCTACGAGCAGTACTTC. It codes for CASSEGSYEQYF.

The chain uses TRBV5-1 and TRBJ2-3; possibly TRBD2 for D (6 bases). Germline V lookup: CDR1 SGHRS, CDR2 YFSETQ. Trimming took 3 bases from V and 1 from J, leaving 15 bases between them. The CDR3 runs 16 residues. The CDR3 loop is CASSSGVGGGTDTQYF. As DNA, the CDR3 is TGCGCCAGCAGCTCGGGAGTCGGAGGGGGCACAGATACGCAGTATTTT.

V usage is TRBV9 and J usage is TRBJ2-7; either TRBD1 or TRBD2 may supply D (5 bases each). Germline V gene lookup returns CDR1 SGDLS and CDR2 YYNGEE. The length of the CDR3 is 14 residues. V lost 1 base and J 3 bases, leaving 11 bases between the germline ends. CDR3 residues: CASSVSSQGYEQYF. DNA for the CDR3: TGTGCCAGCAGCGTATCTAGCCAGGGCTACGAGCAGTACTTC.

The rearrangement uses TRBV7-3 and TRBJ1-5; D gene unclear. V lost 3 bases and J 3 bases, leaving 21 bases between the germline ends. Germline V CDR1 and CDR2: SGHTA, FQGTGA. The CDR3 extends over 18 amino acids. The CDR3 region is CASSLLCDWRSYNQPQHF. CDR3 in DNA: TGTGCCAGCAGCTTGTTGTGCGACTGGCGGAGTTACAATCAGCCCCAGCATTTT.

The rearrangement links TRBV21-1 to TRBJ1-2; the table's D call, TRBD1, has no DNA check behind it. TRBV21-1 represents a pseudogene. The CDR3 is made up of 17 amino acids. The CDR3 coding sequence is TGTGCCAGCAGCAAAGCTAGTAAGGGGGCGGGAAGGGATGGCTACACCTTC. Protein product: CASSKASKGAGRDGYTF.

The rearrangement joins TRBV6-1 to TRBJ1-1; unclear D gene. The V end lost 8 bases, the J end lost 1 base, and 8 bases lay between the germline ends. In germline, CDR1 is MNHNS, CDR2 SASEGT. CDR3 length: 12 amino acids. DNA of the CDR3: TGTGCCAGCGATGCGGGGAACACTGAAGCTTTCTTT. Translation gives CASDAGNTEAFF.

V usage is TRBV19 and J usage is TRBJ2-3; no clear D gene. CDR1 and CDR2 (germline): LNHDA, SQIVND (reference sequence). The ends were cut back, 3 bases at V and 6 bases at J, with 13 bases in the middle. The CDR3 is 14 amino acids. CDR3 residues: CASSMVPPLDTQYF. In DNA, the CDR3 is TGTGCCAGTAGTATGGTACCCCCCCTGGATACGCAGTATTTT.

The V and J genes are TRBV13 and TRBJ2-7; 9 bases map to TRBD2. There are 15 residues in the CDR3. V trimming: 5 bases; J trimming: 4 bases; junction bases outside the gene matches: 9. Germline V CDR1 and CDR2: PRHDT, FYEKMQ (reference sequence). CDR3 residues: CASSPRGSGGYEQYF. In nucleotides, the CDR3 is TGTGCCAGCAGCCCCCGAGGTAGCGGGGGATACGAGCAGTACTTC.

The CDR3 bases are TGTGCCAGCAGTTTAGGTGGGAACACTGAAGCTTTCTTT. This translates into CASSLGGNTEAFF. The chain uses TRBV27 and TRBJ1-1; D is ambiguous. The CDR3 loop spans 13 amino acids. Germline CDR1 reads MNHEY; CDR2 reads SMNVEV (reference sequence). Trimming pared 2 bases from V and 1 base from J, leaving 5 bases between.

This chain connects TRBV2 to TRBJ1-1; D ambiguous. The CDR3 consists of 14 residues. Germline lookup yields CDR1 SNHLY and CDR2 FYNNEI. V was clipped by 5 bases and J by 1 base, with 11 bases between them. The CDR3 DNA reads as TGTGCCAGCAGTCCCCTTAACAAGAACACTGAAGCTTTCTTT. Amino acid sequence: CASSPLNKNTEAFF.

The chain uses TRBV7-5 and TRBJ1-6. TRBV7-5 is classified as a pseudogene. This CDR3 region has 14 residues. CDR3 DNA: TGTGCCACCAGACCTTTAGTCTATAATTCACCCCTCCACTTT. Translation gives CATRPLVYNSPLHF.

This chain links TRBV5-6 with TRBJ1-6, with D uncertain. The CDR3 covers 12 residues. Germline V gene sequence: CDR1 SGHDT, CDR2 YYEEEE. V lost 3 bases and J 6 bases, leaving 4 bases between the germline ends. The CDR3 region has the DNA TGTGCCAGCAGCTGGGTTAATTCACCCCTCCACTTT. Translating it yields CASSWVNSPLHF.

The chain links TRBV4-2 to TRBJ2-1; the D gene is possibly TRBD1 (5 bases). Germline V gives CDR1 LGHNA, CDR2 YNFKEQ. The CDR3 covers 14 residues. V dropped 4 bases and J dropped 9 bases, with 16 bases sitting between them. The CDR3 reads CASSLVDEGAEQFF. CDR3 nucleotides: TGTGCCAGCAGCCTCGTGGACGAAGGGGCTGAGCAGTTCTTC.

The V and J genes are TRBV28 and TRBJ2-2; TRBD1 might be the D (6 bases). From germline, CDR1 is MDHEN and CDR2 SYDVKM. V was shortened by 9 bases and J by 1 base, with 18 bases between the two germline ends. The CDR3 contains 16 residues. The chain's CDR3 is CASYSRGSRNTGELFF. CDR3 bases: TGTGCCAGTTACTCGAGGGGGAGCCGGAACACCGGGGAGCTGTTTTTT.

This clone was seen only a few times. Other DNA sequences in the same sample also yield this CDR3. This chain links TRBV27 with TRBJ2-7; TRBD1 matches 11 bases. CDR1 is MNHEY, CDR2 SMNVEV, per germline (reference sequence). V lost 5 bases, J lost 6 bases, and 6 bases stayed unmatched. The CDR3 contains 14 residues. The CDR3 region is CASSPTGTGGEQYF. The CDR3 DNA reads TGTGCCAGCAGTCCAACCGGGACAGGGGGCGAGCAGTACTTC.

This clone was seen only a few times. The chain recombines TRBV28 with TRBJ1-1; possible D gene TRBD1, 6 bases. Germline assignment: CDR1 MDHEN and CDR2 SYDVKM. The V gene lost 8 bases and the J gene lost 5 bases, with 18 bases spanning the gap. The CDR3 spans 14 residues. CDR3 nucleotides: TGTGCCAGCGTCAGGGGTATGGTTTGGACTGAAGCTTTCTTT. This gives the protein CASVRGMVWTEAFF. Combining the CDR3 with reference TRBV28 and TRBJ1-1 gives the whole variable domain DVKVTQSSRYLVKRTGEKVFLECVQDMDHENMFWYRQDPGLGLRLIYFSYDVKMKEKGDIPEGYSVSREKKERFSLILESASTNQTSMYLCASVRGMVWTEAFFGQGTRLTVV.

This clone is termed medium-sized. The V call is TRBV4-3, the J call TRBJ2-7; 10 bases agree with TRBD1. V lost 0 bases, J lost 5 bases, and 7 bases stayed unmatched. This CDR3 is 16 amino acids long. From germline, CDR1 is LGHNA and CDR2 YSLEER. CDR3 sequence reads: CASSQDLRTGGNEQYF. Written as DNA, the CDR3 is TGCGCCAGCAGCCAAGATCTAAGGACAGGGGGAAACGAGCAGTACTTC.